This T cell receptor beta chain emerged from a study of blood T cell repertoires in COVID-19. Study at large: Sites across the United States, Italy and Spain contributed samples from acute and convalescent COVID-19. T cells, B-cell-depleted T cells, or PBMCs supplied cDNA or gDNA.

Measured with immunoSEQ multiplex PCR; TCRdb has only the in-frame clones, and not every one. The data contain over 200,000 clones, about nine tenths of them singletons. The sample holds a few counts of this clone. Germline values: CDR1 MNHEY, CDR2 SVGAGI. The V and J ends lost 0 bases and 7 bases, in that order; junction bases with no gene match: 7. CDR3 length equals 16 residues. This receptor was taken from a woman aged 60 to 75 with acute or convalescent COVID-19. The specimen sequenced was peripheral blood. The J gene is TRBJ1-4, the V gene TRBV6-5; 8 nucleotides agree with TRBD1. The CDR3 region is CASSYSPGQGFEKLFF. CDR3 in DNA: TGTGCCAGCAGTTACTCGCCAGGACAGGGTTTTGAAAAACTGTTTTTT.